Below, 25 T cell receptor beta chains from the same sample are listed, as sequenced in a study of blood T cell repertoires in COVID-19. The table came from immunoSEQ multiplex PCR; TCRdb's copy has only in-frame clones and leaves some out. The table records roughly 190,000 clones, just under 90% of them present only once. Sequenced sample: peripheral blood. These receptors all stem from a man between 18 and 29 years old with active or convalescent COVID-19.

The V gene is TRBV29-1, the J gene TRBJ1-2; 7 bases are shared with TRBD1. The germline V gene has CDR1 SQVTM and CDR2 ANQGSEA. V dropped 4 bases and J dropped 5; count of bases not matched to a gene: 7. The CDR3 has 13 amino acids. Written as DNA, the CDR3 is TGCAGCGTTGTCGGGGCACAGGGGTATGGCTACACCTTC. Protein sequence: CSVVGAQGYGYTF.

V and J are TRBV28 and TRBJ1-5; D possibly corresponds to TRBD1 (6 bases). In germline, CDR1 is MDHEN, CDR2 SYDVKM. V lost 8 bases and J lost 2, with 13 bases in between. This CDR3 comprises 14 residues. The CDR3 nucleotides are TGTGCCAGCCTAGGGGGTAATCGCAATCAGCCCCAGCATTTT. Its protein product is CASLGGNRNQPQHF.

CDR3 amino acids: CASSLSRRQYSGANVLTF. In DNA, the CDR3 is TGTGCCAGCAGTTTATCCCGGCGACAATACTCTGGGGCCAACGTCCTGACTTTC. This chain connects TRBV28 to TRBJ2-6, with unresolved D. This CDR3 has 18 amino acids. V lost 1 base and J lost 0, with 13 bases in between. Germline V gene data show CDR1 as MDHEN and CDR2 as SYDVKM.

V is TRBV5-1 and J is TRBJ1-1; D gene unclear. Germline V CDR1 and CDR2: SGHRS, YFSETQ. The ends were cut back, 0 bases at V and 5 bases at J, with 11 bases in the middle. The CDR3 spans 14 residues. CDR3 DNA: TGCGCCAGCAGCTTGGAGGGAGGAGGGACTGAAGCTTTCTTT. This gives the protein CASSLEGGGTEAFF.

This chain links TRBV11-2 with TRBJ2-6; 8 bases match TRBD2. Germline CDR1 is SGHAT and CDR2 is FQNNGV. Trimming cost V 1 base and J 0 bases; bases outside gene matches: 2. CDR3 length equals 17 residues. CDR3 residues: CASSLAAGVSGANVLTF. CDR3 sequence (DNA): TGTGCCAGCAGCTTAGCAGCGGGGGTCTCTGGGGCCAACGTCCTGACTTTC.

This chain uses TRBV18 with TRBJ1-2, with 11 bases fitting TRBD1. The CDR3 is 15 amino acids. Germline V lookup: CDR1 KGHSH, CDR2 LQKENI. Trimming at V came to 0 bases and at J to 8 bases, leaving 5 bases not matched to a gene. CDR3: CASSPPDRGQRGYTF. CDR3 sequence (DNA): TGTGCCAGCTCACCACCGGACAGGGGGCAACGGGGCTACACCTTC.

This clone was seen only once. This sequence joins TRBV18 and TRBJ1-1; a weak D match, TRBD1 (6 bases). The length of the CDR3 is 15 residues. Germline V gives CDR1 KGHSH, CDR2 LQKENI. Trimming stripped 4 bases from V and 5 bases from J, with 17 bases between. The CDR3, as DNA: TGTGCCAGCTCACAGGGGCGACAGGCTATTACTGAAGCTTTCTTT. Its protein product is CASSQGRQAITEAFF.

The rearrangement links TRBV28 to TRBJ1-1; TRBD1 agrees at 7 bases. Per the germline V gene, CDR1 is MDHEN and CDR2 is SYDVKM. Trimming removed 5 bases from V and 11 bases from J; junction bases left unmatched: 17. This CDR3 contains 15 residues. The CDR3 spells CASSLHDPGQMIAFF. Written as DNA, the CDR3 is TGTGCCAGCAGTCTTCACGACCCGGGACAGATGATTGCTTTCTTT.

This chain joins TRBV19 and TRBJ1-2; 7 nucleotides agree with TRBD1. The germline V gene encodes CDR1 LNHDA and CDR2 SQIVND (reference sequence). The CDR3 runs to 15 residues. V dropped 7 bases and J dropped 1; count of bases not matched to a gene: 9. CDR3 in DNA: TGTGCCAGTACCCGGGACAGTCTTTTTAACTATGGCTACACCTTC. It translates to CASTRDSLFNYGYTF.

V is TRBV6-6 and J is TRBJ2-7, with D perhaps TRBD1 (6 bases). Trimming left V 5 bases short and J 7 bases short, with 12 bases between. Germline values: CDR1 MNHNY, CDR2 SVGAGI (reference sequence). This CDR3 spans 12 amino acids. Here the CDR3 reads CASSPGDREQYV. The CDR3 region has the DNA TGTGCCAGCAGTCCCGGCGACAGGGAGCAGTACGTC.

The rearrangement uses TRBV27 and TRBJ1-6; weak D call: TRBD1 (5 bases). The germline V gene encodes CDR1 MNHEY and CDR2 SMNVEV (reference sequence). There are 17 residues in the CDR3. The germline V and J ends were trimmed by 6 bases and 8 bases, with 23 bases remaining between them. The chain's CDR3 is CASSPFPRTTAYSPLHF. The CDR3 DNA follows: TGTGCCAGCAGCCCATTCCCGAGGACAACTGCTTATTCACCCCTCCACTTT.

This sequence joins TRBV13 and TRBJ1-4; the match to TRBD1 covers 8 bases. This CDR3 has 14 residues. Per germline, CDR1 PRHDT and CDR2 FYEKMQ (reference sequence). Germline trimming cut 5 bases from V and 5 bases from J; bases unmatched to any gene: 4. CDR3 protein: CASSLRTGNEKLFF. The CDR3 DNA reads TGTGCCAGCAGCCTTCGGACAGGGAATGAAAAACTGTTTTTT. Based on the CDR3 plus reference TRBV13 and TRBJ1-4, the full variable domain is AAGVIQSPRHLIKEKRETATLKCYPIPRHDTVYWYQQGPGQDPQFLISFYEKMQSDKGSIPDRFSAQQFSDYHSELNMSSLELGDSALYFCASSLRTGNEKLFFGSGTQLSVL.

About this clone: This sample includes further DNA sequences coding for the same CDR3. The genes are TRBV5-5 and TRBJ2-7, with 7 bases matching TRBD1. The germline CDR1 and CDR2 sequences are SGHKS and YYEKEE (reference sequence). The CDR3 extends over 14 amino acids. J gave up 4 bases and V 4 bases, and 8 bases lay outside the gene matches. CDR3 in amino acids: CASSLGQTYYEQYF. Written as DNA, the CDR3 is TGTGCCAGCAGCCTGGGACAGACCTATTACGAGCAGTACTTC.

This rearrangement joins TRBV7-3 to TRBJ2-7; 7 bases align to TRBD2. Trimming at V came to 6 bases and at J to 7 bases, leaving 12 bases not matched to a gene. This CDR3 is built from 14 residues. Germline CDR1 reads SGHTA; CDR2 reads FQGTGA. The CDR3 DNA reads TGTGCCAGCAGTCCCGGACCAACAGCGGGGGAGCAGTACTTC. Protein product: CASSPGPTAGEQYF.

The table lists this clone with a count of one. DNA for the CDR3: TGTGCCAGCAGCAATAGGACAGGGTTGGAGACCCAGTACTTC. The encoded protein is CASSNRTGLETQYF. The chain combines TRBV7-8 with TRBJ2-5, with 8 bases fitting TRBD1. Germline loops: CDR1 SGHVS, CDR2 FQNEAQ. V shed 5 bases and J 5 bases; nucleotides not matched to a gene: 7. CDR3 length equals 14 residues.

The J gene is TRBJ2-7, the V gene TRBV9, with a tentative D call TRBD2 (6 bases). CDR1 is SGDLS and CDR2 is YYNGEE in the germline V gene. The CDR3 is 15 residues long. V lost 2 bases, J lost 2 bases, and 14 bases lay in between. The CDR3 nucleotides read TGTGCCAGCAGCGTGCTGGGGACTGGCACCTACGAGCAGTACTTC. Amino acid sequence: CASSVLGTGTYEQYF.

The chain has TRBV27 and TRBJ2-5; possibly TRBD2 for D (6 bases). From germline, CDR1 is MNHEY and CDR2 SMNVEV (reference sequence). V lost 2 bases, J lost 2 bases, and 12 bases lay in between. The CDR3 extends over 15 amino acids. CDR3 protein: CASSLMASAQETQYF. In nucleotides, the CDR3 is TGTGCCAGCAGTTTAATGGCTAGCGCGCAAGAGACCCAGTACTTC.

The chain uses TRBV13 and TRBJ2-1; 12 bases fit TRBD2. The CDR3 runs to 15 residues. The trim removed 4 bases at V and 7 bases at J, leaving 5 bases unmatched. Germline CDR1 PRHDT, CDR2 FYEKMQ (reference sequence). The CDR3 protein is CASSSPSGGANEQFF. In nucleotides, the CDR3 is TGTGCCAGCAGCTCTCCTAGCGGGGGGGCAAATGAGCAGTTCTTC.

The genes are TRBV7-9 and TRBJ1-5; D remains unclear. There are 14 residues in the CDR3. With 4 bases removed from V and 2 bases from J, the gap between germline ends came to 9 bases. Germline V gene sequence: CDR1 SEHNR, CDR2 FQNEAQ (reference sequence). CDR3 in DNA: TGTGCCAGCAGCTCTTCGTCAGGCAATCAGCCCCAGCATTTT. Translating it yields CASSSSSGNQPQHF.

With regard to this clone: Distinct nucleotide sequences in the sample also encode this CDR3. CDR3 sequence reads: CASSIDRGGYTF. The CDR3 DNA reads as TGTGCCAGCAGCATCGACAGGGGCGGCTACACCTTC. V is TRBV7-2 and J is TRBJ1-2, with 8 bases fitting TRBD1. Germline CDR1 and CDR2: SGHTA and FQGNSA. J gave up 8 bases and V 5 bases, and 4 bases lay outside the gene matches. The CDR3 length is 12 residues. Together with reference TRBV7-2 and TRBJ1-2, the CDR3 gives the full variable domain: GAGVSQSPSNKVTEKGKDVELRCDPISGHTALYWYRQSLGQGLEFLIYFQGNSAPDKSGLPSDRFSAERTGGSVSTLTIQRTQQEDSAVYLCASSIDRGGYTFGSGTRLTVV.

To note about this clone: Other nucleotide sequences from this sample produce the same CDR3. The J gene is TRBJ1-5, the V gene TRBV7-9; TRBD1 is a possible D gene (6 bases). This CDR3 contains 14 residues. Germline V gene data show CDR1 as SEHNR and CDR2 as FQNEAQ (reference sequence). The V end was cut by 6 bases, the J end by 2 bases, with 11 bases between. The CDR3 coding sequence is TGTGCCAGCAGTCTAGGGGGGGGCAATCAGCCCCAGCATTTT. Amino acids: CASSLGGGNQPQHF.

This chain connects TRBV19 to TRBJ2-1; D is perhaps TRBD2 (6 bases). Per the germline V gene, CDR1 is LNHDA and CDR2 is SQIVND (reference sequence). The CDR3 loop spans 10 amino acids. The V end lost 6 bases, the J end lost 9 bases, and 6 bases lay between the germline ends. CDR3 coding DNA: TGTGCCAGTAGCGGGGGTGAGCAGTTCTTC. Translation gives CASSGGEQFF.

V and J are TRBV10-2 and TRBJ2-3, with D perhaps TRBD2 (6 bases). This CDR3 spans 17 amino acids. CDR1 WSHSY and CDR2 SAAADI come from the germline V gene. With 5 bases removed from V and 0 bases from J, the gap between germline ends came to 18 bases. The CDR3 region is CASSFERGGDSTDTQYF. CDR3 nucleotide sequence: TGCGCCAGCAGTTTCGAGAGGGGCGGGGATAGCACAGATACGCAGTATTTT.

V gene TRBV15 combines with J gene TRBJ2-1, with D maybe TRBD2 (5 bases). V was cut by 3 bases and J by 4 bases, with 10 bases left in between. The CDR3 runs 14 residues. Germline CDR1 and CDR2: LNHNV and YYDKDF (reference sequence). The CDR3 coding sequence is TGTGCCACCAGCAGCATGGAGGCGTACAATGAGCAGTTCTTC. It codes for CATSSMEAYNEQFF.

This clone was picked up one time. The rearrangement links TRBV5-1 to TRBJ1-1, with D possibly TRBD1 on 5 matching bases. Per the germline V gene, CDR1 is SGHRS and CDR2 is YFSETQ. Trimming pared 0 bases from V and 6 bases from J, leaving 9 bases between. The CDR3 loop spans 13 amino acids. The DNA for the CDR3 is TGCGCCAGCAGCTTGGGGGGCGGTCCTGAAGCTTTCTTT. As protein: CASSLGGGPEAFF.